These 3 T cell receptor beta chains originate from one sample sequenced in a study of CD8 T cells in ankylosing spondylitis. A single record per CDR3 protein comes from TCRdb applying MiXCR to the 5' RACE reads. The sample holds more than 100,000 distinct CDR3 sequences, 10% to 12% seen once. Sequenced sample: blood, either unsorted or a sorted T cell fraction (not recorded which). These receptors all come from a female donor with ankylosing spondylitis or in good health (not recorded which).

This clonotype has ten or more counts. The chain joins TRBV10-3 to TRBJ2-1, with D possibly being TRBD2 (5 bases). V lost 7 bases to trimming and J lost 2 bases, with 12 bases between them. The germline V gene encodes CDR1 ENHRY and CDR2 SYGVKD. The CDR3 is 14 residues long. The CDR3 spells CAINQAAPYNEQFF. The CDR3 DNA follows: TGTGCCATCAATCAAGCGGCACCCTACAATGAGCAGTTCTTC.

This clonotype was seen ten or more times. This chain joins TRBV5-1 and TRBJ2-2; 8 bases agree with TRBD2. The J segment lost 2 bases and the V segment lost 0 bases, leaving 6 bases of the junction unmatched. Per the germline V gene, CDR1 is SGHRS and CDR2 is YFSETQ. The CDR3 runs 17 residues. CDR3 DNA sequence: TGCGCCAGCAGCTTGGCCCCGGGACTAGACAACACCGGGGAGCTGTTTTTT. Amino acid sequence: CASSLAPGLDNTGELFF.

This clonotype appeared many times. CDR3 amino acids: CASTLGSYEQFF. CDR3 nucleotides: TGTGCCAGCACTTTAGGGAGCTATGAGCAGTTCTTC. J is TRBJ2-1 and V is TRBV7-9, with D tentatively TRBD2 (5 bases). The CDR3 spans 12 residues. CDR1 and CDR2 from the germline V gene are SEHNR and FQNEAQ (reference sequence). The V and J ends lost 7 bases and 8 bases respectively, with 12 bases between them.